Below are 25 T cell receptor beta chains sequenced from a single sample in a study of blood T cell repertoires in COVID-19. Sequencing was performed with immunoSEQ multiplex PCR; in TCRdb, only in-frame clones are kept and a portion is missing. The table has some 97,000 clones, approximately 91% seen once. The sequenced sample was peripheral blood. Receptor source: a man aged 60-69 years with acute or convalescent COVID-19.

The chain uses TRBV19 and TRBJ2-7, with a weak D call TRBD2 (5 bases). From germline, CDR1 is LNHDA and CDR2 SQIVND (reference sequence). V was pared by 1 base and J by 3 bases, with 10 bases between. This CDR3 has 14 residues. The chain's CDR3 is CASSIGFGDYEQYV. Written as DNA, the CDR3 is TGTGCCAGTAGTATAGGATTCGGGGACTACGAGCAGTACGTC.

Comments on this clone: This CDR3 is also generated by other DNA sequences in the sample. The chain combines TRBV27 with TRBJ1-1; D is possibly TRBD1 (5 bases). The CDR3 is 14 amino acids. V was pared by 0 bases and J by 3 bases, with 8 bases between. Germline-derived CDR1 and CDR2 are MNHEY and SMNVEV (reference sequence). CDR3 DNA sequence: TGTGCCAGCAGTTTATCCGGGGGGTACACTGAAGCTTTCTTT. This sequence encodes CASSLSGGYTEAFF.

This clone was seen more than once but under ten times. The chain is built from TRBV7-9 and TRBJ1-2; D might be TRBD1 (6 bases). The ends were cut back, 11 bases at V and 0 bases at J, with 16 bases in the middle. The germline V gene has CDR1 SEHNR and CDR2 FQNEAQ (reference sequence). The CDR3 has 14 amino acids. DNA for the CDR3: TGTGCCGGAGGTGTGGGGGCTGCTAACTATGGCTACACCTTC. Translation gives CAGGVGAANYGYTF.

This chain links TRBV10-1 with TRBJ1-1; perhaps TRBD1 as D (6 bases). This CDR3 has 17 amino acids. V was trimmed by 4 bases and J by 2 bases, leaving 20 bases between them. Germline V gene lookup returns CDR1 WNHNN and CDR2 SYGVQD (reference sequence). Here the CDR3 DNA reads TGCGCCAGCAGTGTGTACAGACTGGGGACAACAAACACTGAAGCTTTCTTT. Its protein is CASSVYRLGTTNTEAFF.

The CDR3 nucleotides are TGTGCCAGCAGCGACCCGGCAGGGCGGAACACTGAAGCTTTCTTT. It translates to CASSDPAGRNTEAFF. The genes are TRBV13 and TRBJ1-1; D might be TRBD1 (5 bases). Trimming stripped 5 bases from V and 1 base from J, with 14 bases between. The CDR3 is made up of 15 amino acids. Germline V CDR1 and CDR2: PRHDT, FYEKMQ (reference sequence).

The chain joins TRBV19 to TRBJ1-3, with unresolved D. The V gene lost 2 bases and the J gene lost 0 bases, with 8 bases spanning the gap. CDR1 is LNHDA, CDR2 SQIVND, per germline (reference sequence). CDR3 length equals 15 residues. CDR3: CASSIYEGSGNTIYF. DNA for the CDR3: TGTGCCAGTAGTATATATGAGGGCTCTGGAAACACCATATATTTT.

The chain uses TRBV7-2 and TRBJ1-1; tentatively, D is TRBD1 (6 bases). The germline V gene encodes CDR1 SGHTA and CDR2 FQGNSA. This CDR3 is built from 16 residues. Trimming removed 5 bases at V and 4 bases at J, with 20 bases between. CDR3 protein: CASSRLQGPQVTEAFF. Written as DNA, the CDR3 is TGTGCCAGCAGCCGCTTACAGGGTCCGCAGGTCACTGAAGCTTTCTTT.

The V and J genes are TRBV4-2 and TRBJ1-4; D is unresolved. Germline assignment: CDR1 LGHNA and CDR2 YNFKEQ. Trimming took 8 bases from V and 4 from J, leaving 17 bases between them. This CDR3 contains 15 residues. CDR3 coding DNA: TGTGCCAGCGCCCCTCTCCCGGTTATTAATGAAAAACTGTTTTTT. Translation gives CASAPLPVINEKLFF.

This clone turned up a few times. V and J are TRBV7-8 and TRBJ2-7; TRBD2 agrees at 7 bases. The CDR3 runs to 15 residues. V was pared by 2 bases and J by 4 bases, with 8 bases of the junction left unmatched. The germline gives CDR1 SGHVS, CDR2 FQNEAQ. The CDR3 region is CASSLRAAGAYEQYF. DNA for the CDR3: TGTGCCAGCAGCTTAAGAGCGGCGGGAGCTTACGAGCAGTACTTC.

The chain links TRBV24-1 to TRBJ1-2; 8 bases are a match to TRBD1. This CDR3 has 17 residues. Losses at the gene ends were 4 bases for V and 7 bases for J; bases not matched to a gene: 16. Looked up from germline, CDR1 is KGHDR and CDR2 is SFDVKD. CDR3 in amino acids: CATSDAIPGQDLSGYTF. In DNA form, the CDR3 reads TGTGCCACCAGTGACGCTATCCCGGGACAGGATCTGTCTGGCTACACCTTC.

J is TRBJ2-6 and V is TRBV2, with D perhaps TRBD1 (6 bases). This CDR3 has 15 amino acids. Trimming pared 5 bases from V and 0 bases from J, leaving 8 bases between. Per the germline V gene, CDR1 is SNHLY and CDR2 is FYNNEI. The CDR3 loop is CASSLTGSGANVLTF. In DNA form, the CDR3 reads TGTGCCAGCAGTTTGACAGGCTCTGGGGCCAACGTCCTGACTTTC.

The V gene is TRBV10-3, the J gene TRBJ1-3; TRBD1 aligns across 8 bases. In germline, CDR1 is ENHRY, CDR2 SYGVKD. The CDR3 is made up of 18 amino acids. V shed 9 bases and J 0 bases; nucleotides not matched to a gene: 16. CDR3 sequence reads: CAIAGQGLPIPSGNTIYF. DNA for the CDR3: TGTGCCATAGCCGGACAGGGACTGCCAATACCCTCTGGAAACACCATATATTTT.

CDR3: CACDTGTGPSPNYGYTF. The DNA for the CDR3 is TGTGCCTGTGATACCGGGACAGGTCCGTCCCCTAACTATGGCTACACCTTC. The chain employs TRBV30 and TRBJ1-2, with 8 bases fitting TRBD1. J lost 0 bases, V lost 6 bases, and 15 bases had no gene match. Germline V gene lookup returns CDR1 GTSNPN and CDR2 SVGIG (reference sequence). This CDR3 comprises 17 residues.

J is TRBJ2-7 and V is TRBV5-1, with TRBD1 matching over 8 bases. The CDR3 runs to 15 residues. The germline V gene encodes CDR1 SGHRS and CDR2 YFSETQ. With 6 bases clipped from V and 2 bases from J, the junction kept 10 bases outside the gene matches. The CDR3 bases are TGCGCCAGCACTATAGGACAGGGTGGTACCTACGAGCAGTACTTC. Protein sequence: CASTIGQGGTYEQYF.

This rearrangement joins TRBV6-5 to TRBJ1-5, with 9 bases lining up with TRBD1. This CDR3 has 15 residues. Germline assignment: CDR1 MNHEY and CDR2 SVGAGI. With V trimmed by 6 bases and J by 1 base, 4 bases remained unmatched. Here the CDR3 reads CASRTGTGSNQPQHF. The CDR3 DNA is TGTGCCAGCAGAACCGGGACAGGGAGCAATCAGCCCCAGCATTTT.

This clone came up once. J is TRBJ2-1 and V is TRBV27, with 7 bases aligning to TRBD1. V was clipped by 0 bases and J by 7 bases; unmatched bases: 6. The CDR3 contains 15 residues. Per germline, CDR1 MNHEY and CDR2 SMNVEV (reference sequence). CDR3 region: CASSLSWQGQNEQFF. Written as DNA, the CDR3 is TGTGCCAGCAGTTTATCCTGGCAGGGACAGAATGAGCAGTTCTTC.

The V gene is TRBV6-1, the J gene TRBJ1-5, with 7 nucleotides matching TRBD1. CDR3 length: 17 residues. Trimming cost V 2 bases and J 1 base; bases outside gene matches: 8. Per germline, CDR1 MNHNS and CDR2 SASEGT. The CDR3 loop is CASSETTGELSNQPQHF. As DNA, the CDR3 is TGTGCCAGCAGTGAAACTACAGGGGAACTAAGCAATCAGCCCCAGCATTTT.

The chain's CDR3 is CATSDGTGLSPLHF. The DNA for the CDR3 is TGTGCCACCAGTGACGGAACAGGGCTATCACCCCTCCACTTT. The rearrangement links TRBV24-1 to TRBJ1-6; D perhaps matches TRBD1 (6 bases). Looked up from germline, CDR1 is KGHDR and CDR2 is SFDVKD. The CDR3 runs 14 residues. Trimming stripped 4 bases from V and 10 bases from J, with 13 bases between.

The chain employs TRBV7-9 and TRBJ1-1; a weak D match, TRBD1 (6 bases). Germline CDR1 SEHNR, CDR2 FQNEAQ (reference sequence). V was cut by 6 bases and J by 1 base, with 21 bases left in between. The CDR3 extends over 17 amino acids. The CDR3 DNA sequence: TGTGCCAGCAGTTCCCGGGCCCGACAGGACCCGAACACTGAAGCTTTCTTT. Amino acids: CASSSRARQDPNTEAFF.

This sequence joins TRBV11-3 and TRBJ2-7; possible D gene TRBD1, 6 bases. Germline CDR1 reads SGHNT; CDR2 reads YENEEA. V was cut by 4 bases and J by 7 bases, with 14 bases left in between. This CDR3 has 13 residues. In nucleotides, the CDR3 is TGTGCCAGCAGCTCCAGGGGTGACGGGGAGCAGTACGTC. Translation gives CASSSRGDGEQYV.

The chain employs TRBV9 and TRBJ2-3, with TRBD2 matching 12 bases. Germline V lookup: CDR1 SGDLS, CDR2 YYNGEE. V dropped 3 bases and J dropped 5; count of bases not matched to a gene: 7. CDR3 size: 16 residues. CDR3 loop: CASSATSGRQGDTQYF. In nucleotides, the CDR3 is TGTGCCAGCAGCGCCACTAGCGGGAGGCAGGGAGATACGCAGTATTTT.

This rearrangement joins TRBV28 to TRBJ2-1, with TRBD2 matching over 10 bases. Germline CDR1 is MDHEN and CDR2 is SYDVKM. V dropped 2 bases and J dropped 10; count of bases not matched to a gene: 8. The CDR3 contains 15 residues. Here the CDR3 DNA reads TGTGCCAGCAGTTTACCTAGCGGGAGTGCGCGGGAGCAGTTCTTC. This sequence encodes CASSLPSGSAREQFF.

V usage is TRBV6-5 and J usage is TRBJ2-1, with TRBD2 matching over 7 bases. This CDR3 region has 15 residues. Losses at the gene ends were 3 bases for V and 7 bases for J; bases not matched to a gene: 9. Per the germline V gene, CDR1 is MNHEY and CDR2 is SVGAGI. Written as DNA, the CDR3 is TGTGCCAGCAGTTATTGGCGGGAGTATGGGAATGAGCAGTTCTTC. Its protein is CASSYWREYGNEQFF.

The rearrangement uses TRBV27 and TRBJ2-7, with 7 bases that match TRBD1. The length of the CDR3 is 16 residues. Germline V gives CDR1 MNHEY, CDR2 SMNVEV (reference sequence). Trimming at V came to 4 bases and at J to 3 bases, leaving 12 bases not matched to a gene. Written as DNA, the CDR3 is TGTGCCAGCAGTTGGGGCGGTCGGGCAGGGGGCTACGAGCAGTACTTC. Protein sequence: CASSWGGRAGGYEQYF.

The genes are TRBV6-5 and TRBJ1-1; tentative D call: TRBD1 (6 bases). CDR1 and CDR2 (germline): MNHEY, SVGAGI. Trimming took off 5 bases at V and 1 base at J, with 8 bases between the two ends. The CDR3 loop spans 13 amino acids. CDR3 loop: CASSKTGNTEAFF. The CDR3 nucleotides read TGTGCCAGCAGTAAGACAGGGAACACTGAAGCTTTCTTT.